This paragraph reports one T cell receptor beta chain. No cognate antigen has been identified for it. No clone much larger than this one lies a single base away; base qualities are absent. This record belongs to a study of graft-versus-host responses after intestinal transplantation (dated by TCRdb to about 2021). Broadly, across the study: The transplants that recipients received were multivisceral, liver-intestinal, or isolated intestinal. Anti-thymocyte globulin induction was given to all recipients, followed by maintenance tacrolimus and steroids for about 3 years. After intestinal transplantation, graft-versus-host and host-versus-graft alloreactive T cell clones were followed in the graft, circulation and bone marrow using bulk TCR-beta CDR3 sequencing. Alloreactive clones were identified by sequencing pre-transplant mixed lymphocyte reaction products and comparing these products with unstimulated pre-transplant donor and recipient T cells. The cohort enrolled about two dozen intestinal transplant recipients, one of whom was a retransplant, and a few patients without pretransplant specimens were excluded. Donor T cell macrochimerism was defined as a peak of at least 4% donor T cells among recipient peripheral blood mononuclear cells. Samples from a few later patients were sequenced in-house on an Illumina MiSeq with MiXCR processing rather than by the commercial service. Overall results and qualifications from the work: Early after transplant, peak levels of circulating GvH clones were associated with declines in HvG clones. The relatively low number and heterogeneity of intestinal transplant patients limited the conclusions. GvH clones were detected in recipient bone marrow, and some of these GvH clones were observed earlier in ileal mucosa or blood, consistent with an intestinal mucosal origin. Patients with donor T cell macrochimerism had high GvH to HvG T cell clonal ratios in their allografts.

The CDR3 numbers 14 residues from cysteine through phenylalanine. The DNA shown is the 42-base CDR3, in frame from base 1. After removal of 4 bases from V and 8 bases from J, the junction retains 8 bases not matched to a gene. The germline V gene encodes CDR1 SGHRS and CDR2 YFSETQ. The library relied on the immunoSEQ multiplex PCR assay. For most patients, genomic DNA was isolated with the Qiagen DNeasy Blood and Tissue Kit and sent frozen to Adaptive Biotechnologies for TCR sequencing. Adaptive Biotechnologies carried out high-throughput TCR-beta CDR3 sequencing of genomic DNA for most patients. In the authors' own workflow: Adaptive's ImmunoSEQ software was the source of the TCR sequencing data for 18 patients, while three other patients were processed with MiXCR and VDJtools. CD4 versus CD8 sorting errors were corrected by removing sequences found in both subsets at a frequency ratio below 5:1. Because the origin of CDR3 nucleotide sequences shared between donor and recipient could not be assigned, those sequences were removed. Alloreactive clones required at least 2-fold expansion over unstimulated cells and minimum CFSE-low frequency of 0.002% (template counts) or 0.001% (read counts). Clones were considered mappable if detected in sequenced pre-transplant spleen, lymph node, or MLR CFSE-low populations of the donor or recipient. Cumulative frequency of alloreactive clones was calculated as a percentage of all sequences weighted by copy number. TCRdb mirrors the immuneACCESS table, restricted to in-frame sequences. Some clones are absent from its copies; in checked studies, under half trace to an unresolved V gene, and the reason for the others is unknown. The D gene and trimming were derived from the DNA, and the V and J assignments and clone size from that table. The sample includes about 120,000 clones, with approximately 90% observed a single time. The top ten constitute under 0.2% of the sample.

Explained via the paper, the time point label denotes: cells obtained before transplantation from donor or recipient. CD3+CD4+ and CD3+CD8+ populations were FACS-sorted from unstimulated pre-transplant donor and recipient cells taken from spleen or lymph nodes. The chain links TRBV5-1 with TRBJ2-2; a stretch of 7 junction bases matches TRBD2. This material consisted of unstimulated CD4+ T cells sorted from spleen or lymph node cells, taken before intestinal transplant. This TCR derives from a human donor who received an intestinal transplant. The CDR3 amino acid sequence is: CASSRSAGEGELFF. The DNA sequence reads TGCGCCAGCAGCCGGTCCGCGGGAGAGGGGGAGCTGTTTTTT.